This TCR beta chain emerged from a study of identical twins. Study observations and caveats: Twins shared out-of-frame alpha sequences with excess low generation probability. The models gave estimates that fell short of the out-of-frame TCR alpha sharing seen in monozygotic twins. Less excess twin sharing appeared in beta out-of-frame sequences.

Each cDNA held unique molecular identifiers, and template switching gave it a universal primer site. TCRdb ran MiXCR on the 5' RACE reads and lists one entry per CDR3 protein. Among a few hundred thousand distinct CDR3 sequences, about 15% were seen once, and the ten largest hold about 0.47%. The CDR3 totals 14 residues. V shed 2 bases and J shed 5 bases, with 14 bases lying between them. The germline gives CDR1 SQVTM, CDR2 ANQGSEA. This clonotype appeared a few times. The antigen remains undetermined. These same data were also listed under a study on yellow fever vaccine responses in identical twins.

The chain recombines TRBV29-1 with TRBJ2-3; D is possibly TRBD2 (5 bases). The sequenced material came from CD4+ T cells sorted from blood. This TCR came from a woman aged 18-29 years in good health. The CDR3 sequence is CSVEFTTSGDTQYF. Here the CDR3 DNA reads TGCAGCGTTGAATTTACGACAAGCGGAGATACGCAGTATTTT.